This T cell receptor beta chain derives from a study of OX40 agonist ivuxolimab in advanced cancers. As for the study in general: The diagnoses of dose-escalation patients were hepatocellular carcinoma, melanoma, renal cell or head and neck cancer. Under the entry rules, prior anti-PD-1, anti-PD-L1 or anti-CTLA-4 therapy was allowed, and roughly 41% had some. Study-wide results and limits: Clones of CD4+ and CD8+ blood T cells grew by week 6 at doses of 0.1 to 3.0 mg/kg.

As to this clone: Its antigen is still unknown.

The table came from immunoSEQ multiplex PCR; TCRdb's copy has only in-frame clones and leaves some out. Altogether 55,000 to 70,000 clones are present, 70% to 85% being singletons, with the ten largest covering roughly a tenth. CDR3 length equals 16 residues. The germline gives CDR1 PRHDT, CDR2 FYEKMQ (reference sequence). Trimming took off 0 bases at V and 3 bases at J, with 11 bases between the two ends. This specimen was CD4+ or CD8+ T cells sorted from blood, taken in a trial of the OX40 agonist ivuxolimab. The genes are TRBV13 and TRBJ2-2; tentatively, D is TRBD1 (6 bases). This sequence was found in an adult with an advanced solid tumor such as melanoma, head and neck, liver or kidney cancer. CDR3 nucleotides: TGTGCCAGCAGCTTAGGACAGGGCGGTGACACCGGGGAGCTGTTTTTT. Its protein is CASSLGQGGDTGELFF.